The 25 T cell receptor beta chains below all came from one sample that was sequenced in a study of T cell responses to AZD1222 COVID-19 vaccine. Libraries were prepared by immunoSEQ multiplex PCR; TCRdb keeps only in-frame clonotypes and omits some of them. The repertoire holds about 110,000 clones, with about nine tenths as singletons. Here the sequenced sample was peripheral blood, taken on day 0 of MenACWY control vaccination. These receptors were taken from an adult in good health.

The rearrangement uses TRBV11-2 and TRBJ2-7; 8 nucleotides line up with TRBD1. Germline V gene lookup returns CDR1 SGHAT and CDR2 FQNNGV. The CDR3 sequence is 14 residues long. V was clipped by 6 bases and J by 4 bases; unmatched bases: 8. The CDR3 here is CASSPGQVAYEQYF. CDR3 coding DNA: TGTGCCAGCAGTCCGGGACAGGTGGCATACGAGCAGTACTTC.

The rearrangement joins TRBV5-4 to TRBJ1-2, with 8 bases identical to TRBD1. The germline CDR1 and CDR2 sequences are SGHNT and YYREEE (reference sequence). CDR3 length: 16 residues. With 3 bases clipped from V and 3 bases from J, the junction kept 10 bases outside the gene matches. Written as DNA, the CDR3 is TGTGCCAGCAGCTCTCGAGTTGGACAGGGCTACTATGGCTACACCTTC. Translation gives CASSSRVGQGYYGYTF.

CDR3 coding DNA: TGCGCCAGCAGTCATATAAGACAGCTCGAAGCTTTCTTT. This encodes CASSHIRQLEAFF. The gene calls are TRBV23-1 and TRBJ1-1; possibly TRBD1 for D (5 bases). TRBV23-1 is an open reading frame, and its role is uncertain. Trimming shortened V by 3 bases and J by 8 bases, and 13 bases separated the two germline ends. The CDR3 covers 13 residues.

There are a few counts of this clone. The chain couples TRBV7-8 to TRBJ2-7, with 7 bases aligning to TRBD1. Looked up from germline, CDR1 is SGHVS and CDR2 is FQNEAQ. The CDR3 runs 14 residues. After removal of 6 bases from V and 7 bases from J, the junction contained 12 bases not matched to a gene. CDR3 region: CASRTRQGSREQYF. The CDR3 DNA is TGTGCCAGCAGAACTAGACAGGGATCGAGGGAGCAGTACTTC.

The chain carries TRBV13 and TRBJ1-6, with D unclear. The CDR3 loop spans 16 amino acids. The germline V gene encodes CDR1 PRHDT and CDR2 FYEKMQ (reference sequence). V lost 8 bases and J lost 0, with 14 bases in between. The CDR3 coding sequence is TGTGCCAGCGCTAAAGGCCATGGCTCCTATAATTCACCCCTCCACTTT. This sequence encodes CASAKGHGSYNSPLHF.

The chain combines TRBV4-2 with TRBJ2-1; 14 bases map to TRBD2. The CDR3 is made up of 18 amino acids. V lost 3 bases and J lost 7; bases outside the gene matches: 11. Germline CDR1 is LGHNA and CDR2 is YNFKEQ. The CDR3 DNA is TGTGCCAGCAGCCAGGCCGGACTAGCGGGGGGCCAAGGGAATGAGCAGTTCTTC. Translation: CASSQAGLAGGQGNEQFF.

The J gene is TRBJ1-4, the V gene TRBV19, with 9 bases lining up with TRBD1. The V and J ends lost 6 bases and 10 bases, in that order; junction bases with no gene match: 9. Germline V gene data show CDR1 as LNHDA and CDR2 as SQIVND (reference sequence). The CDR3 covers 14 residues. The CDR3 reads CASRTGTGSVKLFF. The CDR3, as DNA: TGTGCCAGTAGGACCGGGACAGGGAGCGTAAAACTGTTTTTT.

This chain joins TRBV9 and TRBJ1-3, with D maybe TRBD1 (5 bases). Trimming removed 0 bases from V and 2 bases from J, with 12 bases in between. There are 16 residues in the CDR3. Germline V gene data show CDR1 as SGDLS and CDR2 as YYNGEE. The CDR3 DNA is TGTGCCAGCAGCGTAGGAAGGGGCGCGCCTGGAAACACCATATATTTT. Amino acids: CASSVGRGAPGNTIYF.

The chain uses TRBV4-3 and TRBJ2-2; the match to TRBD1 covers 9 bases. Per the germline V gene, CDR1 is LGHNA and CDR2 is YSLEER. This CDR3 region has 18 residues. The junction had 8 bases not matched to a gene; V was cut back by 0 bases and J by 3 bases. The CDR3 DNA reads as TGCGCCAGCAGCCAAGATAGCCCGGGACAGGGATACACCGGGGAGCTGTTTTTT. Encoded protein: CASSQDSPGQGYTGELFF.

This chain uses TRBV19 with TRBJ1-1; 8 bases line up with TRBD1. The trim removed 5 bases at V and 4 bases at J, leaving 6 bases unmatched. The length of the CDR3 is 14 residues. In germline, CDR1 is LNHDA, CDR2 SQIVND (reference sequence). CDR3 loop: CASSARGQGTEAFF. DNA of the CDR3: TGTGCCAGTAGTGCCAGGGGGCAGGGCACTGAAGCTTTCTTT.

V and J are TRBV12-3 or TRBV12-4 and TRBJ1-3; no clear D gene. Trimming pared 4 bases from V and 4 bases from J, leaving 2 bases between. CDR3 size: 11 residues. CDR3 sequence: CASSSGNTIYF. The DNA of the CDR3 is TGTGCCAGCAGTTCGGGAAACACCATATATTTT.

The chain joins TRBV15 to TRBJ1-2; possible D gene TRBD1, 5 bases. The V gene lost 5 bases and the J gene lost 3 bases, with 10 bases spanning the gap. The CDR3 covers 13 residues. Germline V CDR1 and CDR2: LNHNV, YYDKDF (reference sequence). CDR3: CATSARDHYGYTF. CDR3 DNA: TGTGCCACCAGCGCACGGGACCACTATGGCTACACCTTC.

CDR3: CASSPGAGRVRYF. The DNA for the CDR3 is TGTGCCAGCAGCCCGGGGGCCGGCAGGGTGAGGTACTTC. The genes are TRBV7-6 and TRBJ2-7, with D possibly called TRBD1 or TRBD2 (6 bases each). Trimming cost V 5 bases and J 12 bases, with 20 bases left between them. CDR3 length: 13 amino acids. The germline gives CDR1 SGHVS, CDR2 FNYEAQ.

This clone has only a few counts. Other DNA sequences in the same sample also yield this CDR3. The CDR3 sequence: CASSFTGSYEQYF. CDR3 nucleotides: TGTGCCAGCAGCTTTACAGGCTCCTACGAGCAGTACTTC. This rearrangement joins TRBV7-8 to TRBJ2-7; perhaps TRBD1 as D (5 bases). Germline CDR1 SGHVS, CDR2 FQNEAQ. V was trimmed by 3 bases and J by 0 bases, leaving 6 bases between them. The CDR3 totals 13 residues.

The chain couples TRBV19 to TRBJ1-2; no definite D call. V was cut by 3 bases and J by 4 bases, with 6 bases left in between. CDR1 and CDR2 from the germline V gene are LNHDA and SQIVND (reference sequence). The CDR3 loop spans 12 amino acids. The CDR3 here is CASSIGPYGYTF. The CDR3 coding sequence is TGTGCCAGTAGTATCGGCCCCTATGGCTACACCTTC.

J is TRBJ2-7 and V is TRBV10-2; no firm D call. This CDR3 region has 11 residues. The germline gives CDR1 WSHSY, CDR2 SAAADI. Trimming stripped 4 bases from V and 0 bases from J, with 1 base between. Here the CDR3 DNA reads TGCGCCAGCAGTGGCTCCTACGAGCAGTACTTC. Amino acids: CASSGSYEQYF.

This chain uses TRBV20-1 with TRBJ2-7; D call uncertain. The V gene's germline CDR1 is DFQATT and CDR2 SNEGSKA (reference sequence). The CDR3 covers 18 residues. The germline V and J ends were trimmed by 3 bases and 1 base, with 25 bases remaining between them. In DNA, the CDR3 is TGCAGTGCTAGTTCCTTTCTCGATCGGAGAGGTGGGTCCTACGAGCAGTACTTC. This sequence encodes CSASSFLDRRGGSYEQYF.

The CDR3 region is CASSPPGTGSTEAFF. The CDR3 DNA reads as TGTGCCAGCAGCCCCCCAGGGACAGGGAGCACTGAAGCTTTCTTT. The genes are TRBV5-4 and TRBJ1-1; 9 nucleotides agree with TRBD1. Germline lookup yields CDR1 SGHNT and CDR2 YYREEE (reference sequence). V shed 4 bases and J 4 bases; nucleotides not matched to a gene: 8. CDR3 length: 15 amino acids.

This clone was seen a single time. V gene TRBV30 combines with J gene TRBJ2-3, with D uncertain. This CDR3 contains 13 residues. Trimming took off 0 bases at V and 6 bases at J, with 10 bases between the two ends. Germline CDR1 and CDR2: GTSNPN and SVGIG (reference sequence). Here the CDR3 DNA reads TGTGCCTGGAGTGTAGTGTGGCAGGATACGCAGTATTTT. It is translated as CAWSVVWQDTQYF.

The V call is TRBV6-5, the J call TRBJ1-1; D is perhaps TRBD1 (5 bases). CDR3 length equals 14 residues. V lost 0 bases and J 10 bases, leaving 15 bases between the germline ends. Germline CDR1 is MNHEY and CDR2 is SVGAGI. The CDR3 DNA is TGTGCCAGCAGTTACTCGGGGGAACGGGGGACAGCTTTCTTT. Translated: CASSYSGERGTAFF.

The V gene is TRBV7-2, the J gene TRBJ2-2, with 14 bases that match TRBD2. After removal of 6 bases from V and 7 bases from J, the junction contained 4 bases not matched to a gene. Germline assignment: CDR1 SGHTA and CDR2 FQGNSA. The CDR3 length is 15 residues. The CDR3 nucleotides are TGTGCCAGCAGTTGGACTAGCGGGGGGATCGGGGAGCTGTTTTTT. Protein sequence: CASSWTSGGIGELFF.

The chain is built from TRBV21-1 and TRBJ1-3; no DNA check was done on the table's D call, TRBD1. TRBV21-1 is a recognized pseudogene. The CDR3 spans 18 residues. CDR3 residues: CASSKSSKAGYSGNTIYF. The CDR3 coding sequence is TGTGCCAGCAGCAAAAGTTCCAAGGCAGGGTACTCTGGAAACACCATATATTTT.

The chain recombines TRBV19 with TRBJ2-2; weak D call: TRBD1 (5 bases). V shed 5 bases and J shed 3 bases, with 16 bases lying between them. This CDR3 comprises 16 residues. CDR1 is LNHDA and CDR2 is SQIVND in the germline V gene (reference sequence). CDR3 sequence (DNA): TGTGCCAGTAGTCCCCAGGGTAGGCGTCACACCGGGGAGCTGTTTTTT. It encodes CASSPQGRRHTGELFF.

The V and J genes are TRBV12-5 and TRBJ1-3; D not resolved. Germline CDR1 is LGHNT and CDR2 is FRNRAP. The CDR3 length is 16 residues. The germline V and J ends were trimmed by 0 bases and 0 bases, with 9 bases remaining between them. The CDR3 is CASGLVVGPSGNTIYF. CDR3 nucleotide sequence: TGTGCTAGTGGTTTGGTGGTCGGTCCCTCTGGAAACACCATATATTTT. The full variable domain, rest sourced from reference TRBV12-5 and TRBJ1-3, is DARVTQTPRHKVTEMGQEVTMRCQPILGHNTVFWYRQTMMQGLELLAYFRNRAPLDDSGMPKDRFSAEMPDATLATLKIQPSEPRDSAVYFCASGLVVGPSGNTIYFGEGSWLTVV.

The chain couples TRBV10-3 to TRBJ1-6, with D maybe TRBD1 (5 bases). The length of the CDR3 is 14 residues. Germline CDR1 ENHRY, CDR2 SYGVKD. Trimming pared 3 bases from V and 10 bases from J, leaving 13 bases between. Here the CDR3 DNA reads TGTGCCATCAGTGAAAAGGGGAGCGAGTCACCCCTCCACTTT. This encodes CAISEKGSESPLHF.